What follows describes a single T cell receptor (beta chain). TCRdb's copy holds only in-frame clones and misses some; the assay was immunoSEQ multiplex PCR. The sample records about 260,000 clones, approximately 85% being singletons. The data derive from a study of blood T cell repertoires in COVID-19. CDR3 size: 12 residues. V lost 9 bases to trimming and J lost 8 bases; unmatched junction nucleotides: 8. In germline, CDR1 is MDHEN, CDR2 SYDVKM. This receptor was obtained from a woman in her forties or fifties who had recovered from COVID-19. The V and J genes are TRBV28 and TRBJ1-2, with 8 bases that match TRBD1. The specimen was PBMCs or T cells enriched from blood (not recorded which). The CDR3 DNA follows: TGTGCCAGTTCCCAGGGGGCGCGGGGCTACACCTTC. This encodes CASSQGARGYTF.